The 14 T cell receptor beta chains presented below share a single source sample, sequenced in a study of CD8 T cells in Susac syndrome. Random hexamers primed reverse transcription of about 0.45 to 1 ug RNA. Via MiXCR, TCRdb re-called the immunoSEQ multiplex PCR reads, giving one row per CDR3 protein. The sample shows around 140,000 distinct CDR3 sequences, approximately 79% of them seen only once. Sequencing was carried out using CD8+ T cells from PBMCs. These receptors originate from a human donor with multiple sclerosis.

This clonotype has only one observation. The rearrangement links TRBV28 to TRBJ2-3; 11 bases match TRBD2. CDR1 and CDR2 from the germline V gene are MDHEN and SYDVKM. The CDR3 is 14 amino acids. The ends lost 6 bases at V and 1 base at J; junction bases unmatched: 0. The CDR3 sequence is CASRLAGGTDTQYF. DNA for the CDR3: TGTGCCAGCAGACTAGCGGGGGGCACAGATACGCAGTATTTT.

V is TRBV4-1 and J is TRBJ1-1; weak D call: TRBD1 (5 bases). There are 15 residues in the CDR3. The germline V gene has CDR1 MGHRA and CDR2 YSYEKL. Trimming cost V 0 bases and J 2 bases, with 10 bases left between them. CDR3 nucleotide sequence: TGCGCCAGCAGCCAAGATTTCGGGGCTAACACTGAAGCTTTCTTT. Its protein is CASSQDFGANTEAFF.

The chain joins TRBV5-1 to TRBJ1-3, with unresolved D. The germline V and J ends were trimmed by 7 bases and 2 bases, with 16 bases remaining between them. The length of the CDR3 is 15 residues. CDR1 and CDR2 from the germline V gene are SGHRS and YFSETQ. CDR3 sequence reads: CASGGPEDTGNTIYF. The CDR3 bases are TGCGCCAGCGGCGGACCGGAAGACACTGGAAACACCATATATTTT. Together with reference TRBV5-1 and TRBJ1-3, the CDR3 gives the full variable domain: KAGVTQTPRYLIKTRGQQVTLSCSPISGHRSVSWYQQTPGQGLQFLFEYFSETQRNKGNFPGRFSGRQFSNSRSEMNVSTLELGDSALYLCASGGPEDTGNTIYFGEGSWLTVV.

The CDR3, as DNA: TGTGCCAGCACCTATGGGGACGGCAACTATGGCTACACCTTC. Translated: CASTYGDGNYGYTF. The rearrangement joins TRBV7-9 to TRBJ1-2, with D possibly matching TRBD1 (5 bases). The germline gives CDR1 SEHNR, CDR2 FQNEAQ (reference sequence). Trimming removed 7 bases from V and 2 bases from J, with 14 bases in between. The CDR3 totals 14 residues.

The chain links TRBV12-3 or TRBV12-4 to TRBJ1-2; tentatively, D is TRBD1 (6 bases). CDR3 length equals 14 residues. Trimming removed 6 bases from V and 8 bases from J, with 19 bases in between. CDR3 sequence reads: CASSAQGPGVGYTF. CDR3 sequence (DNA): TGTGCCAGCAGCGCACAGGGTCCCGGGGTGGGCTACACCTTC.

This clonotype was found once. The chain carries TRBV10-3 and TRBJ1-1, with 8 bases identical to TRBD1. Looked up from germline, CDR1 is ENHRY and CDR2 is SYGVKD. The V gene end was trimmed by 10 bases and the J gene end by 4 bases; junction bases not matched to a gene: 23. CDR3 length: 18 amino acids. Here the CDR3 reads CATSYSQDRDIEGTEAFF. The CDR3 DNA is TGTGCCACCTCATATTCGCAGGACAGGGACATTGAGGGCACTGAAGCTTTCTTT.

The chain employs TRBV10-3 and TRBJ1-2; tentative D call: TRBD1 (6 bases). The germline V and J ends were trimmed by 0 bases and 2 bases, with 10 bases remaining between them. The CDR3 is 15 amino acids. Germline lookup yields CDR1 ENHRY and CDR2 SYGVKD. The CDR3 region has the DNA TGTGCCATCAGTGAGTCCGCAGGGGCCAACTATGGCTACACCTTC. The encoded protein is CAISESAGANYGYTF.

This clonotype was counted only a few times. This chain uses TRBV6-1 with TRBJ2-5; TRBD2 aligns across 8 bases. The germline V gene has CDR1 MNHNS and CDR2 SASEGT. V lost 6 bases and J lost 2; bases outside the gene matches: 2. The CDR3 spans 13 residues. In nucleotides, the CDR3 is TGTGCCAGCAGGCGGGGGGCACAAGAGACCCAGTACTTC. It yields the protein CASRRGAQETQYF.

The rearrangement joins TRBV11-1 to TRBJ2-1; 8 nucleotides match TRBD2. V was clipped by 3 bases and J by 6 bases; unmatched bases: 10. CDR1 and CDR2 from the germline V gene are SGHAT and FQDESV (reference sequence). CDR3 size: 16 residues. The CDR3 DNA follows: TGTGCCAGCAGCTTGGCCCGGGGGGGGTTGGCCAATGAGCAGTTCTTC. The encoded protein is CASSLARGGLANEQFF. Combining the CDR3 with reference TRBV11-1 and TRBJ2-1 gives the whole variable domain EAEVAQSPRYKITEKSQAVAFWCDPISGHATLYWYRQILGQGPELLVQFQDESVVDDSQLPKDRFSAERLKGVDSTLKIQPAELGDSAMYLCASSLARGGLANEQFFGPGTRLTVL.

The chain couples TRBV3-1 to TRBJ1-1; D remains unclear. Per germline, CDR1 LGHDT and CDR2 YNNKEL (reference sequence). The CDR3 is 13 amino acids. V lost 4 bases to trimming and J lost 11 bases, with 17 bases between them. This CDR3 is CASSPRGGDGAFF. The CDR3 DNA reads TGTGCCAGCAGCCCGCGTGGTGGGGATGGGGCTTTCTTT.

The rearrangement uses TRBV5-6 and TRBJ2-5; D not certain. Trimming took 1 base from V and 4 from J, leaving 8 bases between them. From germline, CDR1 is SGHDT and CDR2 YYEEEE. There are 13 residues in the CDR3. The CDR3 protein is CASSLLSGETQYF. DNA of the CDR3: TGTGCCAGCAGCTTGCTCTCGGGAGAGACCCAGTACTTC.

The gene calls are TRBV5-4 and TRBJ1-1; D is unresolved. The CDR3 has 15 residues. Germline V CDR1 and CDR2: SGHNT, YYREEE (reference sequence). Trimming shortened V by 0 bases and J by 4 bases, and 13 bases separated the two germline ends. The CDR3 nucleotides are TGTGCCAGCAGCTTGGGGGCAGGATCAGGCACTGAAGCTTTCTTT. Translating gives CASSLGAGSGTEAFF.

The CDR3 coding sequence is TGTGCCAGCAGCGCATTACTAGCGGGATACGCCCATGAGCAGTTCTTC. It specifies CASSALLAGYAHEQFF. The chain recombines TRBV7-2 with TRBJ2-1, with 10 bases lining up with TRBD2. The V and J ends lost 5 bases and 8 bases, in that order; junction bases with no gene match: 12. This CDR3 comprises 16 residues. The germline CDR1 and CDR2 sequences are SGHTA and FQGNSA.

This rearrangement joins TRBV3-1 to TRBJ1-4, with D uncertain. In germline, CDR1 is LGHDT, CDR2 YNNKEL (reference sequence). The ends were cut back, 5 bases at V and 0 bases at J, with 10 bases in the middle. CDR3 length: 15 amino acids. The CDR3 loop reads CASSVAAATNEKLFF. As DNA, the CDR3 is TGTGCCAGCAGCGTTGCAGCCGCAACTAATGAAAAACTGTTTTTT. Full variable domain (rest looked up from reference TRBV3-1 and TRBJ1-4): DTAVSQTPKYLVTQMGNDKSIKCEQNLGHDTMYWYKQDSKKFLKIMFSYNNKELIINETVPNRFSPKSPDKAHLNLHINSLELGDSAVYFCASSVAAATNEKLFFGSGTQLSVL.